The next 11 T cell receptor beta chains were all read from a single sample in a study of T cells after yellow fever vaccination. TCRdb recomputed calls from the 5' RACE reads with MiXCR, one row per CDR3 protein. The sample gives about 99,000 distinct CDR3 sequences, 5.8% of which show up once; 35% to 45% is in the top ten. Sequences were derived from CD8+ T cells sorted from PBMCs, sampled 10 days after the yellow fever booster vaccination. These receptors were obtained from a man aged 18 to 29 who received the YFV17D yellow fever vaccine.

The rearrangement joins TRBV5-6 to TRBJ2-3; 10 positions agree with TRBD2. Per germline, CDR1 SGHDT and CDR2 YYEEEE. The trim removed 0 bases at V and 5 bases at J, leaving 3 bases unmatched. The CDR3 sequence is 15 residues long. CDR3 loop: CASSLEGTSVDTQYF. In DNA form, the CDR3 reads TGTGCCAGCAGCTTGGAGGGGACTAGCGTAGATACGCAGTATTTT.

The J gene is TRBJ1-1, the V gene TRBV7-9; no reliable D call. Per the germline V gene, CDR1 is SEHNR and CDR2 is FQNEAQ (reference sequence). The CDR3 totals 13 residues. V lost 1 base and J lost 7, with 10 bases in between. CDR3 protein: CASSLGLGSEAFF. The DNA of the CDR3 is TGTGCCAGCAGCTTAGGATTGGGGAGTGAAGCTTTCTTT.

V usage is TRBV9 and J usage is TRBJ1-6; unclear D gene. CDR1 is SGDLS, CDR2 YYNGEE, per germline. The V and J ends lost 4 bases and 6 bases respectively, with 14 bases between them. This CDR3 has 15 amino acids. CDR3 region: CASSPPGRGNSPLHF. CDR3 sequence (DNA): TGTGCCAGCAGCCCCCCGGGTCGAGGTAATTCACCCCTCCACTTT.

This clonotype was found a few times. The V gene is TRBV4-3, the J gene TRBJ2-7; TRBD2 agrees at 9 bases. CDR3 length equals 15 residues. The V gene's germline CDR1 is LGHNA and CDR2 YSLEER. V gave up 3 bases and J gave up 2 bases; unmatched junction bases: 5. Here the CDR3 DNA reads TGCGCCAGCAGCCAGAATAGCGGGGGAACCTACGAGCAGTACTTC. Its translation: CASSQNSGGTYEQYF.

CDR3 bases: TGTGCCATCAGGGACCCTAGCGGGGGGGCAAATACGCAGTATTTT. It translates to CAIRDPSGGANTQYF. The V gene is TRBV10-3, the J gene TRBJ2-3, with 12 bases lining up with TRBD2. V gave up 6 bases and J gave up 7 bases; unmatched junction bases: 8. CDR1 is ENHRY, CDR2 SYGVKD, per germline. This CDR3 spans 15 amino acids.

Only a few counts were recorded for this clonotype. The chain is built from TRBV24-1 and TRBJ2-1, with D uncertain. Germline-derived CDR1 and CDR2 are KGHDR and SFDVKD. CDR3 length equals 14 residues. Trimming took 1 base from V and 5 from J, leaving 8 bases between them. CDR3 sequence (DNA): TGTGCCACCAGTGATTTTGGCAGAAACAATGAGCAGTTCTTC. This gives the protein CATSDFGRNNEQFF.

This clonotype has just a few counts. V gene TRBV5-6 combines with J gene TRBJ1-1, with D possibly TRBD1 on 6 matching bases. The CDR3 runs 14 residues. V lost 3 bases and J 4 bases, leaving 13 bases between the germline ends. Germline V lookup: CDR1 SGHDT, CDR2 YYEEEE. CDR3 coding DNA: TGTGCCAGCAGCTCGGGGGGGCTGGGCACTGAAGCTTTCTTT. Protein product: CASSSGGLGTEAFF. Drawing the rest from reference TRBV5-6 and TRBJ1-1, the complete variable domain is DAGVTQSPTHLIKTRGQQVTLRCSPKSGHDTVSWYQQALGQGPQFIFQYYEEEERQRGNFPDRFSGHQFPNYSSELNVNALLLGDSALYLCASSSGGLGTEAFFGQGTRLTVV.

Only a few counts were recorded for this clonotype. The gene calls are TRBV27 and TRBJ2-5; D possibly matches TRBD1 or TRBD2 (5 bases each). This CDR3 contains 19 residues. The V gene's germline CDR1 is MNHEY and CDR2 SMNVEV (reference sequence). V was clipped by 6 bases and J by 2 bases, with 28 bases between them. The CDR3 DNA sequence: TGTGCCAGCAGACCAATTCCGACACACCCGGGACGGAGTCAAGAGACCCAGTACTTC. Amino acid sequence: CASRPIPTHPGRSQETQYF.

The V gene is TRBV7-2, the J gene TRBJ2-5; D may be TRBD1 (6 bases). Germline V gene data show CDR1 as SGHTA and CDR2 as FQGNSA. This CDR3 has 14 amino acids. Trimming took off 7 bases at V and 3 bases at J, with 15 bases between the two ends. The CDR3 loop is CASTSGSGEETQYF. Here the CDR3 DNA reads TGTGCCAGCACCTCGGGGTCAGGGGAAGAGACCCAGTACTTC.

CDR3 coding DNA: TGTGCCAGCGGGACGGATGAGCAGTTCTTC. Encoded protein: CASGTDEQFF. J is TRBJ2-1 and V is TRBV6-2 or TRBV6-3; D possibly uses TRBD1 or TRBD2 (5 bases each). V lost 8 bases, J lost 8 bases, and 7 bases lay in between. The germline CDR1 and CDR2 sequences are MNHEY and SVGEGT. The CDR3 consists of 10 residues.

This clonotype was seen repeatedly, ten times or more. V usage is TRBV12-3 or TRBV12-4 and J usage is TRBJ2-1; D is undetermined. V shed 3 bases and J shed 7 bases, with 4 bases lying between them. The CDR3 length is 11 residues. The CDR3 spells CASSFGNEQFF. The CDR3 DNA follows: TGTGCCAGCAGTTTCGGTAATGAGCAGTTCTTC.